These 11 T cell receptor beta chains share one sample of origin, sequenced in a study of blood T cell repertoires in COVID-19. Sequencing was performed with immunoSEQ multiplex PCR; in TCRdb, only in-frame clones are kept and a portion is missing. The sample lists a few hundred thousand clones; about 89% were seen once. Sequenced input: peripheral blood. The receptors originated from a woman in her forties who had recovered from COVID-19.

V usage is TRBV18 and J usage is TRBJ2-3; 7 bases match TRBD1. Per germline, CDR1 KGHSH and CDR2 LQKENI. V lost 1 base and J lost 2; bases outside the gene matches: 6. The CDR3 covers 16 residues. In DNA, the CDR3 is TGTGCCAGCTCACCACTGAGGGGACAGATCACAGATACGCAGTATTTT. This encodes CASSPLRGQITDTQYF.

The CDR3 DNA reads as TGTGCCAGCAGCATTGGACAGGGTGGCTACACCTTC. Translation gives CASSIGQGGYTF. The V call is TRBV11-2, the J call TRBJ1-2; 8 bases match TRBD1. The germline V gene encodes CDR1 SGHAT and CDR2 FQNNGV. The CDR3 length is 12 residues. Trimming took 5 bases from V and 7 from J; bases not matched to a gene: 3.

This chain joins TRBV9 and TRBJ2-2, with 7 bases identical to TRBD2. The germline CDR1 and CDR2 sequences are SGDLS and YYNGEE. V was clipped by 4 bases and J by 2 bases; unmatched bases: 8. The CDR3 length is 16 residues. CDR3: CASSQNRDYNTGELFF. In DNA, the CDR3 is TGTGCCAGCAGCCAAAACCGGGACTATAACACCGGGGAGCTGTTTTTT.

The V gene is TRBV5-1, the J gene TRBJ1-4, with unresolved D. The CDR3 spans 13 residues. The germline V gene encodes CDR1 SGHRS and CDR2 YFSETQ. V was clipped by 4 bases and J by 3 bases, with 7 bases between them. The CDR3, as DNA: TGCGCCAGCAGCCTTCAGTCTAATGAAAAACTGTTTTTT. It encodes CASSLQSNEKLFF.

The chain employs TRBV18 and TRBJ2-1; 9 positions match TRBD2. J lost 13 bases, V lost 4 bases, and 8 bases had no gene match. The CDR3 loop spans 13 amino acids. Per germline, CDR1 KGHSH and CDR2 LQKENI. As DNA, the CDR3 is TGTGCCAGCTCACGATCGACTAGCGGCTCCCAGTTCTTC. It yields the protein CASSRSTSGSQFF.

The chain links TRBV19 to TRBJ2-3; D is possibly TRBD2 (6 bases). This CDR3 spans 15 amino acids. Trimming removed 2 bases from V and 2 bases from J, with 11 bases in between. From germline, CDR1 is LNHDA and CDR2 SQIVND (reference sequence). CDR3 region: CASSIMGGSTDTQYF. The CDR3 bases are TGTGCCAGTAGTATAATGGGGGGTTCCACAGATACGCAGTATTTT.

The chain recombines TRBV6-2 or TRBV6-3 with TRBJ2-5, with 13 bases that match TRBD2. Germline V gives CDR1 MNHEY, CDR2 SVGEGT. Losses at the gene ends were 2 bases for V and 5 bases for J; bases not matched to a gene: 5. This CDR3 region has 16 residues. The CDR3 loop reads CASSYRLAGGRETQYF. Written as DNA, the CDR3 is TGTGCCAGCAGTTACCGACTAGCGGGGGGTCGGGAGACCCAGTACTTC.

V and J are TRBV18 and TRBJ1-1; TRBD1 matches 8 bases. CDR3 length: 16 amino acids. V was pared by 3 bases and J by 1 base, with 7 bases of the junction left unmatched. Germline-derived CDR1 and CDR2 are KGHSH and LQKENI. The DNA of the CDR3 is TGTGCCAGCTCACCCCGACAGGGGCCGAGGAACACTGAAGCTTTCTTT. This sequence encodes CASSPRQGPRNTEAFF.

J is TRBJ1-1 and V is TRBV5-6; a weak D match, TRBD1 (5 bases). CDR3 length: 14 residues. The ends were cut back, 4 bases at V and 3 bases at J, with 13 bases in the middle. Germline-derived CDR1 and CDR2 are SGHDT and YYEEEE. The CDR3 DNA reads TGTGCCAGCAGCCCTAGGGGCCAGGACACTGAAGCTTTCTTT. Residues: CASSPRGQDTEAFF. The full variable domain, in which reference TRBV5-6 and TRBJ1-1 provide the parts outside the CDR3, is DAGVTQSPTHLIKTRGQQVTLRCSPKSGHDTVSWYQQALGQGPQFIFQYYEEEERQRGNFPDRFSGHQFPNYSSELNVNALLLGDSALYLCASSPRGQDTEAFFGQGTRLTVV.

V usage is TRBV9 and J usage is TRBJ2-2, with D tentatively TRBD2 (5 bases). With 3 bases removed from V and 1 base from J, the gap between germline ends came to 16 bases. The germline CDR1 and CDR2 sequences are SGDLS and YYNGEE. This CDR3 spans 17 amino acids. CDR3 in amino acids: CASSANRRGENTGELFF. The CDR3 DNA is TGTGCCAGCAGCGCTAACCGCCGGGGTGAGAACACCGGGGAGCTGTTTTTT.

The chain couples TRBV9 to TRBJ1-4; a possible D gene is TRBD1 (6 bases). Germline lookup yields CDR1 SGDLS and CDR2 YYNGEE. This CDR3 is built from 16 residues. Trimming removed 0 bases at V and 6 bases at J, with 15 bases between. CDR3 in DNA: TGTGCCAGCAGCGTAGCCCCAACAGGGATGGATGAAAAACTGTTTTTT. The encoded protein is CASSVAPTGMDEKLFF.